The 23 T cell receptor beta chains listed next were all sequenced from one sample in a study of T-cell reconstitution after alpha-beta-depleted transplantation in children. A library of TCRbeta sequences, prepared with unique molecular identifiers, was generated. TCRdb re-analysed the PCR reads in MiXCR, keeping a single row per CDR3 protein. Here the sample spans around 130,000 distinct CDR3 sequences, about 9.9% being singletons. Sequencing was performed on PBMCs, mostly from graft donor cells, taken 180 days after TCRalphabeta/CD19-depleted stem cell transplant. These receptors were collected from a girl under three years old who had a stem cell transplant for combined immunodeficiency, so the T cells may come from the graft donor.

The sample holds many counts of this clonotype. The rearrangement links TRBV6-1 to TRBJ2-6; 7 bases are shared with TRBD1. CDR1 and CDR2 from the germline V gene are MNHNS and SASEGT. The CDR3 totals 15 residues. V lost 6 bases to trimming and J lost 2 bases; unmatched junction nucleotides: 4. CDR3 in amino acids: CASSPQGTGANVLTF. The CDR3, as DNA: TGTGCCAGCAGCCCACAGGGGACTGGGGCCAACGTCCTGACTTTC.

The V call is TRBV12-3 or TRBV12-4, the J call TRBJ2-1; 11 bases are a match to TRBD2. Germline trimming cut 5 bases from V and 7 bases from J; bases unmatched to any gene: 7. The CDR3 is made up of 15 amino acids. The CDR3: CASSLLAGGRNEQFF. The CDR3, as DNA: TGTGCCAGCAGTCTCCTAGCGGGAGGACGGAATGAGCAGTTCTTC.

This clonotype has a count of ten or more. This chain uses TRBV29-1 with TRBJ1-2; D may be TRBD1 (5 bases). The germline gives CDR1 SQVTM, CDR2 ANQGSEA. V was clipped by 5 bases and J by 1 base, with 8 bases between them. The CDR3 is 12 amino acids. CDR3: CSVRTINYGYTF. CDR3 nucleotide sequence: TGCAGCGTTCGGACAATTAACTATGGCTACACCTTC.

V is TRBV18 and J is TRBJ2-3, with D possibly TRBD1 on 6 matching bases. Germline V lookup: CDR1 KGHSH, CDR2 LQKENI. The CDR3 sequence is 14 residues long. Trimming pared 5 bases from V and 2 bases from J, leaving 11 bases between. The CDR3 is CASSWGPNTDTQYF. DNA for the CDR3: TGTGCCAGCTCATGGGGGCCTAACACAGATACGCAGTATTTT.

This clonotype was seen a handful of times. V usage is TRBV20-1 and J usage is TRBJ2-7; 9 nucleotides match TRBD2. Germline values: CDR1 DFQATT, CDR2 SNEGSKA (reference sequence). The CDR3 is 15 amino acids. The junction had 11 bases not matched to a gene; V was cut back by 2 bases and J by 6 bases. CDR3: CSARLAGRGTAEQYF. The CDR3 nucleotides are TGCAGTGCTAGACTAGCGGGGAGGGGCACTGCCGAGCAGTACTTC.

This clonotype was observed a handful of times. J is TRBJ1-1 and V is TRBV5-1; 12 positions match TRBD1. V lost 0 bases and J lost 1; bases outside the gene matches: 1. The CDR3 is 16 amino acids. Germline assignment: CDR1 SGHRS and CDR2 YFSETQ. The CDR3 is CASSLVGQGANTEAFF. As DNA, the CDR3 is TGCGCCAGCAGCTTGGTGGGACAGGGGGCGAACACTGAAGCTTTCTTT.

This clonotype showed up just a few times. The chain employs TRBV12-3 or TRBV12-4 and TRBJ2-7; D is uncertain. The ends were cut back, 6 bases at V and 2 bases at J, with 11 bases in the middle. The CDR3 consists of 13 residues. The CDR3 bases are TGTGCCAGCAGGGGGAAACTCCCCTACGAGCAGTACTTC. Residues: CASRGKLPYEQYF.

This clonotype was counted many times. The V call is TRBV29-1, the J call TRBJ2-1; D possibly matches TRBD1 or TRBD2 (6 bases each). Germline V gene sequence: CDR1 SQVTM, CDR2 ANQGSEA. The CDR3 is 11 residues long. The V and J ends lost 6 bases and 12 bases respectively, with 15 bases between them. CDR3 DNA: TGCAGCGTCGAGAGCGGAGGGGGGCAGTTCTTC. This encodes CSVESGGGQFF.

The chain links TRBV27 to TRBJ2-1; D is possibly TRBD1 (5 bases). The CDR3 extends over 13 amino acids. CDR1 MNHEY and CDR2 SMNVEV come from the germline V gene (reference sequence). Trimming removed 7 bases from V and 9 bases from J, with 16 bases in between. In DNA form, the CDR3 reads TGTGCCAGCACGAACAGGTTCTATGGTGAGCAGTTCTTC. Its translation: CASTNRFYGEQFF.

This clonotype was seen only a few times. The CDR3 nucleotides are TGCAGTGCTAGTCTCGACGTCTCCTACGAGCAGTACTTC. Protein sequence: CSASLDVSYEQYF. This chain connects TRBV20-1 to TRBJ2-7; no definite D call. V lost 3 bases and J 0 bases, leaving 9 bases between the germline ends. Per the germline V gene, CDR1 is DFQATT and CDR2 is SNEGSKA (reference sequence). CDR3 length: 13 residues.

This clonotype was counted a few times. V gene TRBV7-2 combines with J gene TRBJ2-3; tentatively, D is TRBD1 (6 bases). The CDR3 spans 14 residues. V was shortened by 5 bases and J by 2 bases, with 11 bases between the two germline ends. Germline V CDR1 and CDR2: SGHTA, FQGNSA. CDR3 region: CASSLDRFTDTQYF. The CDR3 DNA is TGTGCCAGCAGCCTAGACAGGTTCACAGATACGCAGTATTTT. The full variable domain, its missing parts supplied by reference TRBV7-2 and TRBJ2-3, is GAGVSQSPSNKVTEKGKDVELRCDPISGHTALYWYRQSLGQGLEFLIYFQGNSAPDKSGLPSDRFSAERTGGSVSTLTIQRTQQEDSAVYLCASSLDRFTDTQYFGPGTRLTVL.

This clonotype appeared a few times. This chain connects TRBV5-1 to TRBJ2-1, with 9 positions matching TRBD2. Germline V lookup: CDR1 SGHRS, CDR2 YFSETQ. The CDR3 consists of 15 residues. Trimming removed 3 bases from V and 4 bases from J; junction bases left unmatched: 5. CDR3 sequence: CASSSSGATYNEQFF. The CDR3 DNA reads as TGCGCCAGCAGCTCTAGCGGGGCGACTTACAATGAGCAGTTCTTC. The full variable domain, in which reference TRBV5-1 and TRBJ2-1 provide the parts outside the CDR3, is KAGVTQTPRYLIKTRGQQVTLSCSPISGHRSVSWYQQTPGQGLQFLFEYFSETQRNKGNFPGRFSGRQFSNSRSEMNVSTLELGDSALYLCASSSSGATYNEQFFGPGTRLTVL.

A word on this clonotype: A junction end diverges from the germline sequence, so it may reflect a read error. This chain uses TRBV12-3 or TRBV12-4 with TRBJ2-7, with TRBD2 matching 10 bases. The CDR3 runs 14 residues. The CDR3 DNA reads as TGTGCCAGCAGTCTAGCGGGAGAGGGAGAAGAGCAGTACTTC. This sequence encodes CASSLAGEGEEQYF.

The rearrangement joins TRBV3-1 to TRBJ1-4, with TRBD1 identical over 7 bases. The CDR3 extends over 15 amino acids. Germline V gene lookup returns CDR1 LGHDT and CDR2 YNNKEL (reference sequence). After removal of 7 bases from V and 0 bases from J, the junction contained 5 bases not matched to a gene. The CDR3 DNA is TGTGCCAGCAAGGACAGGTTTTCAACTAATGAAAAACTGTTTTTT. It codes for CASKDRFSTNEKLFF.

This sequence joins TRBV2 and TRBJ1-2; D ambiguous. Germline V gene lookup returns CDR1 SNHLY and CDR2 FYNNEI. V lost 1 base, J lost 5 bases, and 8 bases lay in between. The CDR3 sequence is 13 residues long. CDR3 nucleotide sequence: TGTGCCAGCAGTGAAGAGTATCGGTATGGCTACACCTTC. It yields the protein CASSEEYRYGYTF.

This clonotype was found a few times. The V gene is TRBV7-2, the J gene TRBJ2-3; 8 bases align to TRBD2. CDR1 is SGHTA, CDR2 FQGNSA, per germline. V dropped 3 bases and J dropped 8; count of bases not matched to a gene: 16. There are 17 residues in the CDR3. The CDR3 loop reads CASSFRPRGGPPLTQYF. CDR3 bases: TGTGCCAGCAGCTTTAGGCCTCGCGGGGGGCCTCCCCTTACGCAGTATTTT.

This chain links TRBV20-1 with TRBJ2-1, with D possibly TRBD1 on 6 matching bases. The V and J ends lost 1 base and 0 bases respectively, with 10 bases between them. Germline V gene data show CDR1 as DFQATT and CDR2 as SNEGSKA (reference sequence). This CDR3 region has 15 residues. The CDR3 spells CSARVGQYSYNEQFF. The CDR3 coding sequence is TGCAGTGCTAGAGTTGGACAGTACTCCTACAATGAGCAGTTCTTC.

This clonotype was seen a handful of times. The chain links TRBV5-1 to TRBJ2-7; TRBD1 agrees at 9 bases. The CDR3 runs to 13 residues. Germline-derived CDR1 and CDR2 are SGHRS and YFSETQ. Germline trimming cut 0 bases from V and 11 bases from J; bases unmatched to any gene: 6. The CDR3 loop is CASSLADTGGKYF. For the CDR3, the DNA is TGCGCCAGCAGCTTGGCGGATACAGGGGGCAAGTACTTC.

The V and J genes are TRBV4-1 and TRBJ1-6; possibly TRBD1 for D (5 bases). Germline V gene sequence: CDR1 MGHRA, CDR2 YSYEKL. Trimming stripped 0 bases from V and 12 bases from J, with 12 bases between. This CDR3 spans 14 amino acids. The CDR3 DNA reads TGCGCCAGCAGCCAAGATGGGGGAAGGAGACCCCTCCACTTT. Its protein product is CASSQDGGRRPLHF.

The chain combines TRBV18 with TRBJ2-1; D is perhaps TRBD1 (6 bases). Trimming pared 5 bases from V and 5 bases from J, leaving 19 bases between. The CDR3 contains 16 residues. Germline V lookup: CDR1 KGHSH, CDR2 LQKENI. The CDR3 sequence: CASSAVPGTYNNEQFF. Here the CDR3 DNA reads TGTGCCAGCTCAGCGGTGCCCGGGACATATAACAATGAGCAGTTCTTC.

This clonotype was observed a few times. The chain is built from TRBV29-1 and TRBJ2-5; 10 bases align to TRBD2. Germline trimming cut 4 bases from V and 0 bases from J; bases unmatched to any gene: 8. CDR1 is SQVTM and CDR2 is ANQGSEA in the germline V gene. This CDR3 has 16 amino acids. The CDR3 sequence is CSVGAGTSDDQETQYF. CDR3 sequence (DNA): TGCAGCGTTGGGGCGGGGACTAGCGATGACCAAGAGACCCAGTACTTC. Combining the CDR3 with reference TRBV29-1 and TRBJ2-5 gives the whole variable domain SAVISQKPSRDICQRGTSLTIQCQVDSQVTMMFWYRQQPGQSLTLIATANQGSEATYESGFVIDKFPISRPNLTFSTLTVSNMSPEDSSIYLCSVGAGTSDDQETQYFGPGTRLLVL.

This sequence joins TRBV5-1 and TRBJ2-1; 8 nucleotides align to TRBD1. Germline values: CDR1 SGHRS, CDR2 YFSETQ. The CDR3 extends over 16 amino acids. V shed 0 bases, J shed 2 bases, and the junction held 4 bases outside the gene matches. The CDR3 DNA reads TGCGCCAGCAGCTTGGCCTGGACAGGGCCCTACAATGAGCAGTTCTTC. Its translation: CASSLAWTGPYNEQFF. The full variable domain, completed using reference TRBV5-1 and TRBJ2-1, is KAGVTQTPRYLIKTRGQQVTLSCSPISGHRSVSWYQQTPGQGLQFLFEYFSETQRNKGNFPGRFSGRQFSNSRSEMNVSTLELGDSALYLCASSLAWTGPYNEQFFGPGTRLTVL.

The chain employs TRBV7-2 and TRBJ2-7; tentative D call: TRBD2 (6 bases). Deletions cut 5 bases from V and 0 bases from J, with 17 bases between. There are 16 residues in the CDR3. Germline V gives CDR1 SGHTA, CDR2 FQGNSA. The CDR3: CASSPRSGVSSYEQYF. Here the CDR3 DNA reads TGTGCCAGCAGCCCCCGTTCGGGGGTTAGCTCCTACGAGCAGTACTTC.